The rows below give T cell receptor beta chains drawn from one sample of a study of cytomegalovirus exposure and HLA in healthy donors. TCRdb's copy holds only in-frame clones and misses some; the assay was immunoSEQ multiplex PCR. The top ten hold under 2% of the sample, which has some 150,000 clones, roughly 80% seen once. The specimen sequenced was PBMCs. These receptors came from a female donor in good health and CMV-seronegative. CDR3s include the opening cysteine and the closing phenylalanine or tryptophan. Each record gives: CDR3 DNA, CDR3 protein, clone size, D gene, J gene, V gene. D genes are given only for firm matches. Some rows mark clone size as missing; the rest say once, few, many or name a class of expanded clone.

CDR3nt: TGCAGCGTTCACAGGGGCAATCAGCCCCAGCATTTT
CDR3aa: CSVHRGNQPQHF
abundance: .
d_gene: .
j_gene: TRBJ1-5
v_gene: TRBV29-1

CDR3nt: TGTGCCAGCAGGCCTTTACAGGGGGCAGGGTCCTATGGCTACACCTTC
CDR3aa: CASRPLQGAGSYGYTF
abundance: .
d_gene: TRBD1
j_gene: TRBJ1-2
v_gene: TRBV2

CDR3nt: TGTGCCTGGAGTGCCGAAGGAAGGGGGGAAGCTTTCTTT
CDR3aa: CAWSAEGRGEAFF
abundance: .
d_gene: .
j_gene: TRBJ1-1
v_gene: TRBV30

CDR3nt: TGTGCCAGCTCCATAGGGGGTTCCGGGGAGCTGTTTTTT
CDR3aa: CASSIGGSGELFF
abundance: .
d_gene: .
j_gene: TRBJ2-2
v_gene: TRBV9

CDR3nt: TGTGCCAGCAGCTCCAGGACAGGGATGAAATTATACGAGCAGTACTTC
CDR3aa: CASSSRTGMKLYEQYF
abundance: .
d_gene: TRBD1
j_gene: TRBJ2-7
v_gene: TRBV5-6

CDR3nt: TGTGCCAGCAGCGTAGCTAGCGGGAGGGGGGAGCTGTTTTTT
CDR3aa: CASSVASGRGELFF
abundance: .
d_gene: TRBD2
j_gene: TRBJ2-2
v_gene: TRBV9

CDR3nt: TGTGCCAGCAGCCTGACAGGGAGCACTGAAGCTTTCTTT
CDR3aa: CASSLTGSTEAFF
abundance: .
d_gene: TRBD1
j_gene: TRBJ1-1
v_gene: TRBV7-7

CDR3nt: TGTGCCAGCAGCTTGAGTTCCGCAGGGTTGATAGCTGGGGCCAACGTCCTGACTTTC
CDR3aa: CASSLSSAGLIAGANVLTF
abundance: few
d_gene: .
j_gene: TRBJ2-6
v_gene: TRBV5-6

CDR3nt: TGTGCCAGCAGATCTAGCGGCACAGATACGCAGTATTTT
CDR3aa: CASRSSGTDTQYF
abundance: .
d_gene: .
j_gene: TRBJ2-3
v_gene: TRBV6-1

CDR3nt: TGCGCCAGCAGCCCCGCTCAGGTACCCAACACTGAAGCTTTCTTT
CDR3aa: CASSPAQVPNTEAFF
abundance: .
d_gene: .
j_gene: TRBJ1-1
v_gene: TRBV5-1

CDR3nt: TGTGCCAGTAGTGCCCAACGGGACAGGGGGCGCAGGACAGATACGCAGTATTTT
CDR3aa: CASSAQRDRGRRTDTQYF
abundance: .
d_gene: TRBD1
j_gene: TRBJ2-3
v_gene: TRBV19

CDR3nt: TGCGCCAGCAGCTTTACGACAGGGTCCTACGAGCAGTACTTC
CDR3aa: CASSFTTGSYEQYF
abundance: .
d_gene: TRBD1
j_gene: TRBJ2-7
v_gene: TRBV5-1

CDR3nt: TGTGCCAGCAGTTTTTCAGGGGGGACTGGAAACACCATATATTTT
CDR3aa: CASSFSGGTGNTIYF
abundance: .
d_gene: TRBD1
j_gene: TRBJ1-3
v_gene: TRBV6-5

CDR3nt: TGTGCCTGGAGTGCGACCTTCGGGACAGGGGTTTCGGGTTATCTCTACGAGCAGTACTTC
CDR3aa: CAWSATFGTGVSGYLYEQYF
abundance: .
d_gene: TRBD1
j_gene: TRBJ2-7
v_gene: TRBV30

CDR3nt: TGTGCCAGCCTCGGGGCAGGGGCGTACACCGGGGAGCTGTTTTTT
CDR3aa: CASLGAGAYTGELFF
abundance: .
d_gene: .
j_gene: TRBJ2-2
v_gene: TRBV28

CDR3nt: TGTGCCAGCAGTGCGAATGAAAAACTGTTTTTT
CDR3aa: CASSANEKLFF
abundance: .
d_gene: .
j_gene: TRBJ1-4
v_gene: TRBV27

CDR3nt: TGTGCCAGCAGCTTATCACCGGGAGAGTACAATGAGCAGTTCTTC
CDR3aa: CASSLSPGEYNEQFF
abundance: few
d_gene: .
j_gene: TRBJ2-1
v_gene: TRBV7-9

CDR3nt: TGTGCCAGCAGTTCCCGGGTGGGGGGGGAATTCACTGAAGCTTTCTTT
CDR3aa: CASSSRVGGEFTEAFF
abundance: .
d_gene: .
j_gene: TRBJ1-1
v_gene: TRBV28

CDR3nt: TGTGCCAGTAAAGGACAGGGGAGCTCCTACGAGCAGTACTTC
CDR3aa: CASKGQGSSYEQYF
abundance: .
d_gene: TRBD1
j_gene: TRBJ2-7
v_gene: TRBV19

CDR3nt: TGTGCCAGCAGCTTGCAAGGGAGGTACCAAGAGACCCAGTACTTC
CDR3aa: CASSLQGRYQETQYF
abundance: .
d_gene: .
j_gene: TRBJ2-5
v_gene: TRBV7-9

CDR3nt: TGTGCCAGCAGTTACTCGCGTGGCTATGGCTACACCTTC
CDR3aa: CASSYSRGYGYTF
abundance: .
d_gene: .
j_gene: TRBJ1-2
v_gene: TRBV6-6

CDR3nt: TGTGCCAGCAGCCCCGGACTAGCGGAGAACAATGAGCAGTTCTTC
CDR3aa: CASSPGLAENNEQFF
abundance: .
d_gene: TRBD2
j_gene: TRBJ2-1
v_gene: TRBV7-3

CDR3nt: TGCGCCAGCAGCTCAGGACAGGGGGTACACGGCTACACCTTC
CDR3aa: CASSSGQGVHGYTF
abundance: .
d_gene: TRBD1
j_gene: TRBJ1-2
v_gene: TRBV5-1

CDR3nt: TGTGCCAGCAGTGAAGAGGCTGGGGCCCTCGCCGGGCAGCCCCAGCATTTT
CDR3aa: CASSEEAGALAGQPQHF
abundance: .
d_gene: .
j_gene: TRBJ1-5
v_gene: TRBV2

CDR3nt: TGTGCCAGCAGCTCCATCGAGCGACGCCCCTACGAGCAGTACTTC
CDR3aa: CASSSIERRPYEQYF
abundance: .
d_gene: .
j_gene: TRBJ2-7
v_gene: TRBV5-8

CDR3nt: TGTGCCACCAGCCTGACAGCAACCTACGAGCAGTACTTC
CDR3aa: CATSLTATYEQYF
abundance: .
d_gene: .
j_gene: TRBJ2-7
v_gene: TRBV28